The present T cell receptor beta chain was sequenced within a study of response to subunit inactivated influenza vaccine. Study outcomes and limitations: Seasonal influenza vaccination, on each occasion, was suggested by the authors to recruit few new T cells.

From germline, CDR1 is KGHSH and CDR2 LQKENI. Trimming cost V 5 bases and J 1 base, with 13 bases left between them. The CDR3 runs 15 residues. TCRdb re-called the RT-PCR reads with MiXCR, one entry per CDR3 protein. The table shows more than 450,000 distinct CDR3 sequences, with 12% occurring only once. Regarding this clonotype: Its antigen remains unidentified.

This TCR derives from a man between 50 and 59 years old who received an inactivated influenza vaccine. This rearrangement joins TRBV18 to TRBJ2-3; D unresolved. The sample consisted of PBMCs from blood, taken on the day of vaccination. The CDR3 nucleotides read TGTGCCAGCTCAGCAAGAGAAGGAGGCACAGATACGCAGTATTTT. Its protein is CASSAREGGTDTQYF.